The rows below give T cell receptor beta chains drawn from one sample of a study of blood T cell repertoires in COVID-19. Some clones are missing from TCRdb's copy, which holds only in-frame ones; the method was immunoSEQ multiplex PCR. The sample contains about 310,000 clones, roughly 89% of which appear only once. Sequencing was carried out using PBMCs or T cells enriched from blood (not recorded which). The source is a woman aged 18-29 years who had recovered from COVID-19. Both conserved end residues are part of each CDR3. The D gene is left open where the match is weak. Clone size appears in some rows only: once, few, many, or a class for an expanded clone.

clone size	D gene	V gene	J gene	CDR3 protein	CDR3 DNA
once	TRBD1	TRBV5-8	TRBJ1-4	CASSLAGTGAGEKLFF	TGTGCCAGCAGCTTGGCGGGGACAGGGGCGGGGGAAAAACTGTTTTTT
.	TRBD2	TRBV6-4	TRBJ2-3	CASSEGTSATDTQYF	TGTGCCAGCAGTGAGGGGACTAGCGCCACAGATACGCAGTATTTT
.	.	TRBV5-1	TRBJ2-5	CASNRGQPQETQYF	TGCGCCAGCAATAGAGGACAGCCCCAAGAGACCCAGTACTTC
.	.	TRBV11-2	TRBJ2-7	CATYPGVGGYEQYF	TGTGCCACCTACCCGGGGGTGGGGGGCTACGAGCAGTACTTC
few	.	TRBV12-3/TRBV12-4	TRBJ1-2	CASSLSSGVGYTF	TGTGCCAGCAGTTTAAGTTCCGGGGTTGGCTACACCTTC
.	.	TRBV28	TRBJ1-1	CASSLQETSAFF	TGTGCCAGCAGTTTGCAGGAAACATCGGCTTTCTTT
once	TRBD2	TRBV27	TRBJ2-3	CASSLSAGEYTDTQYF	TGTGCCAGCAGTTTATCAGCGGGGGAGTACACAGATACGCAGTATTTT
few	.	TRBV28	TRBJ1-4	CATVGAGRGNEKLFF	TGTGCCACCGTCGGGGCGGGCAGGGGAAATGAAAAACTGTTTTTT
.	.	TRBV5-1	TRBJ2-2	CASSATNTGELFF	TGCGCCAGCAGCGCGACGAACACCGGGGAGCTGTTTTTT
.	.	TRBV19	TRBJ2-3	CARNGTHTDTQYF	TGTGCCAGGAACGGGACACACACAGATACGCAGTATTTT
.	TRBD1	TRBV19	TRBJ1-6	CASSLQGTGGWTSPLHF	TGTGCCAGTAGTCTCCAAGGGACAGGCGGGTGGACTTCACCCCTCCACTTT
.	TRBD1	TRBV10-3	TRBJ1-5	CAISERQGGQPQHF	TGTGCCATCAGTGAGAGACAGGGTGGTCAGCCCCAGCATTTT
.	TRBD2	TRBV18	TRBJ2-5	CASSPQWRGGPKTQYF	TGTGCCAGCTCACCACAGTGGCGGGGGGGCCCGAAGACCCAGTACTTC
.	.	TRBV11-2	TRBJ2-2	CASTLPVAATGELFF	TGTGCCAGCACCTTGCCGGTAGCGGCTACCGGGGAGCTGTTTTTT
.	TRBD2	TRBV19	TRBJ2-1	CASSSVFTSGSYEQFF	TGTGCCAGTAGTAGTGTATTTACTAGCGGGAGTTATGAGCAGTTCTTC
.	.	TRBV19	TRBJ1-1	CASSLQGGNTEAFF	TGTGCCAGTAGTTTACAGGGTGGGAACACTGAAGCTTTCTTT
.	.	TRBV5-1	TRBJ2-5	CASSYVVEQETQYF	TGCGCCAGCAGCTACGTGGTAGAACAAGAGACCCAGTACTTC
.	.	TRBV3-1/TRBV3-2	TRBJ2-7	CASSEGGARIYYEQYF	TGTGCCAGCAGCGAGGGGGGGGCCAGAATTTACTACGAGCAGTACTTC
.	.	TRBV29-1	TRBJ1-5	CSVGGVVGQPQHF	TGCAGCGTTGGGGGGGTAGTAGGCCAGCCCCAGCATTTT
.	TRBD1	TRBV28	TRBJ1-2	CASNLSDRVHGYTF	TGTGCCAGCAACCTCTCGGACAGGGTTCATGGCTACACCTTC
.	TRBD1	TRBV5-1	TRBJ2-3	CASRPPGTARDTQYF	TGCGCCAGCAGACCACCCGGGACAGCGAGGGATACGCAGTATTTT
.	TRBD1	TRBV11-2	TRBJ1-1	CASSQGQETEAFF	TGTGCCAGCAGCCAAGGACAGGAAACTGAAGCTTTCTTT
once	.	TRBV9	TRBJ2-7	CASSVGTGSAYEQYF	TGTGCCAGCAGCGTAGGCACAGGGTCGGCCTACGAGCAGTACTTC
once	.	TRBV13	TRBJ1-2	CASSLAYRAGYGYTF	TGTGCCAGCAGCTTAGCATACAGGGCCGGCTATGGCTACACCTTC
once	.	TRBV2	TRBJ1-1	CASRESGTEAFF	TGTGCCAGCAGAGAGAGTGGCACTGAAGCTTTCTTT
.	TRBD1	TRBV28	TRBJ2-7	CASRGQFNTYEQYF	TGTGCCAGCCGGGGACAGTTTAATACCTACGAGCAGTACTTC
.	TRBD1	TRBV7-9	TRBJ1-2	CASSLADGTGRGYTF	TGTGCCAGCAGCTTAGCGGATGGGACAGGGCGAGGCTACACCTTC
.	.	TRBV7-2	TRBJ2-5	CASSRHRQETQYF	TGTGCCAGCAGCCGCCACAGGCAAGAGACCCAGTACTTC
.	.	TRBV7-3	TRBJ2-1	CASSPGGDRQFF	TGTGCCAGCAGTCCCGGCGGGGACCGCCAGTTCTTC
.	TRBD1	TRBV28	TRBJ1-2	CASNARGQGAQGYTF	TGTGCCAGCAATGCCCGGGGACAGGGGGCGCAGGGCTACACCTTC
once	TRBD1	TRBV18	TRBJ1-5	CASSPGTGLNQPQHF	TGTGCCAGCTCACCCGGGACAGGGCTCAATCAGCCCCAGCATTTT
.	.	TRBV6-5	TRBJ1-5	CASAHTQAQPQHF	TGTGCCAGTGCGCATACGCAAGCACAGCCCCAGCATTTT
.	TRBD2	TRBV7-9	TRBJ2-3	CASSFPGLAGPESTQYF	TGTGCCAGCAGCTTCCCGGGACTAGCGGGGCCCGAGAGTACGCAGTATTTT
.	TRBD1	TRBV7-2	TRBJ2-7	CASSLDRGRDEQYF	TGTGCCAGCAGCTTGGACAGGGGGCGGGACGAGCAGTACTTC
.	.	TRBV9	TRBJ1-1	CASRPSVRGITEAFF	TGTGCCAGCAGACCCTCCGTCAGGGGAATCACTGAAGCTTTCTTT
.	TRBD1	TRBV7-8	TRBJ1-6	CASSRTGGPDSPLHF	TGTGCCAGCAGCCGCACAGGGGGCCCGGATTCACCCCTCCACTTT
.	.	TRBV6-1	TRBJ1-5	CASSEASGLDQPQHF	TGTGCCAGCAGTGAGGCCTCGGGTTTAGATCAGCCCCAGCATTTT
once	.	TRBV2	TRBJ2-1	CASLAVLYNEQFF	TGTGCCAGTCTAGCCGTTTTATACAATGAGCAGTTCTTC
.	TRBD1	TRBV18	TRBJ1-1	CASSPAGGARDTEAFF	TGTGCCAGCTCACCAGCAGGGGGCGCAAGGGACACTGAAGCTTTCTTT
.	TRBD2	TRBV28	TRBJ2-2	CASSRLAGVLTGELFF	TGTGCCAGCAGTCGGCTAGCGGGAGTGTTAACCGGGGAGCTGTTTTTT
.	.	TRBV18	TRBJ1-1	CASSSRQMNTEAFF	TGTGCCAGCTCCTCCCGACAGATGAACACTGAAGCTTTCTTT
.	.	TRBV24-1	TRBJ2-5	CATSDEVEETQYF	TGTGCCACCAGTGATGAGGTGGAGGAGACCCAGTACTTC
many	TRBD2	TRBV27	TRBJ2-1	CASSPHGTSGNNEQFF	TGTGCCAGCTCTCCCCACGGGACTAGCGGCAACAATGAGCAGTTCTTC
.	.	TRBV4-1	TRBJ2-1	CASSQAARGYNEQFF	TGCGCCAGCAGCCAAGCGGCTAGGGGGTACAATGAGCAGTTCTTC
.	TRBD1	TRBV28	TRBJ2-5	CASSFLRDRRNQETQYF	TGTGCCAGCAGTTTCCTGAGGGACAGGAGAAACCAAGAGACCCAGTACTTC
.	TRBD1	TRBV10-3	TRBJ2-3	CAISLVTGVTSTDTQYF	TGTGCCATCAGCTTAGTGACAGGGGTTACTAGCACAGATACGCAGTATTTT